This T cell receptor beta chain comes out of a study of blood T cell repertoires in COVID-19. The CDR3 sequence is 17 residues long. Unmatched junction bases numbered 11, after V lost 2 bases and J lost 7 bases. Germline values: CDR1 MRHNA, CDR2 SNTAGT. Profiling relied on immunoSEQ multiplex PCR, and the TCRdb table lists in-frame clones only, not all of them. The data contain just under 350,000 clones, about nine tenths of them singletons. The receptor comes from a woman aged 50 to 65 with COVID-19, enrolled during active disease. Sequenced input: peripheral blood. The rearrangement links TRBV6-4 to TRBJ1-6; 7 bases map to TRBD1. CDR3 protein: CASSDPSIQGKNSPLHF. In DNA, the CDR3 is TGTGCCAGCAGTGACCCATCTATACAGGGGAAAAATTCACCCCTCCACTTT.